Listed below are T cell receptor beta chains from one sample, sequenced in a study of blood T cell repertoires in COVID-19. Assay: immunoSEQ multiplex PCR; the TCRdb copy retains only in-frame clones and omits some. The sample consists of 130,000 to 150,000 clones, around 82% of them appearing once. Material: peripheral blood. The receptors derive from a man between 60 and 75 years old with acute or convalescent COVID-19. Both conserved end residues are part of each CDR3. D genes are given only for firm matches. Clone sizes are given selectively: once, few, many, or a class where the clone is expanded.

CASSQGGGYEQYF TGCGCCAGCAGCCAAGGGGGCGGCTACGAGCAGTACTTC TRBV4-1 . TRBJ2-7 .
CASSAKLVVLVPNVLTF TGCGCCAGCAGCGCCAAACTAGTAGTCCTGGTTCCCAACGTCCTGACTTTC TRBV5-1 . TRBJ2-6 few
CASKSGLAAYEQYF TGTGCCAGCAAGAGCGGACTAGCAGCCTACGAGCAGTACTTC TRBV2 TRBD2 TRBJ2-7 .
CASSVLATSSYEQYF TGTGCCAGCAGTGTGCTAGCGACGAGCTCCTACGAGCAGTACTTC TRBV2 . TRBJ2-7 .
CASSQEGTGDDEQYF TGTGCCAGCAGCCAAGAGGGGACAGGGGATGACGAGCAGTACTTC TRBV3-1/TRBV3-2 TRBD1 TRBJ2-7 .
CAWSVNAGGETQYF TGTGCCTGGAGTGTAAACGCTGGGGGGGAGACCCAGTACTTC TRBV30 . TRBJ2-5 .
CASSPPGLAGYNEQFF TGTGCCAGCTCACCCCCGGGACTAGCGGGGTACAATGAGCAGTTCTTC TRBV18 TRBD2 TRBJ2-1 .
CASSPRTSGRAGQFF TGTGCCAGCAGCCCGCGGACTAGCGGGAGGGCTGGACAGTTCTTC TRBV7-2 TRBD2 TRBJ2-1 .
CASSVEREFRDTQYF TGCGCCAGCAGCGTCGAGCGGGAGTTTCGAGATACGCAGTATTTT TRBV5-1 TRBD2 TRBJ2-3 .
CASSYSARFYEQYF TGTGCCAGCAGTTACTCTGCTAGGTTCTACGAGCAGTACTTC TRBV6-6 . TRBJ2-7 once
CASSIGRQGRYEQYF TGTGCCAGTAGTATAGGCCGACAGGGGAGGTACGAGCAGTACTTC TRBV19 TRBD1 TRBJ2-7 .
CATSETGIQETQYF TGTGCCACCAGTGAGACGGGGATCCAAGAGACCCAGTACTTC TRBV24-1 . TRBJ2-5 once
CASSLGVTGELFF TGTGCCAGTAGTTTAGGAGTCACCGGGGAGCTGTTTTTT TRBV19 . TRBJ2-2 .
CAISGLAGGPMDTQYF TGTGCCATCAGTGGCCTAGCGGGAGGGCCCATGGATACGCAGTATTTT TRBV10-3 TRBD2 TRBJ2-3 .
CARLNTTSGSIHEQFF TGTGCCAGACTTAATACCACTAGCGGGAGTATCCATGAGCAGTTCTTC TRBV19 TRBD2 TRBJ2-1 .
CASSSGLAGTSTDTQYF TGTGCCAGCAGTTCGGGACTAGCGGGAACTAGCACAGATACGCAGTATTTT TRBV27 TRBD2 TRBJ2-3 .
CASSIEGRGEQFF TGTGCCAGTAGTATCGAGGGGAGGGGTGAGCAGTTCTTC TRBV19 TRBD2 TRBJ2-1 .
CSVGLAGDGNEQFF TGCAGCGTCGGATTAGCGGGAGATGGCAATGAGCAGTTCTTC TRBV29-1 TRBD2 TRBJ2-1 .
CASSWTSSYNEQFF TGTGCCAGCAGTTGGACTAGCAGCTACAATGAGCAGTTCTTC TRBV5-6 TRBD2 TRBJ2-1 .
CASSPGGQAQETQYF TGTGCCAGCAGCCCTGGGGGACAGGCCCAAGAGACCCAGTACTTC TRBV25-1 TRBD1 TRBJ2-5 .
CASSQEARSGYTF TGTGCCAGCAGCCAAGAGGCACGTTCAGGCTACACCTTC TRBV3-1/TRBV3-2 . TRBJ1-2 .
CASSMRASAPGELFF TGTGCCAGTAGTATGAGGGCTAGCGCGCCCGGGGAGCTGTTTTTT TRBV19 . TRBJ2-2 .
CASSSQTSSTNEKLFF TGTGCCAGCAGTTCCCAGACATCTTCAACTAATGAAAAACTGTTTTTT TRBV2 . TRBJ1-4 .
CASSSRLAGGTDTQYF TGTGCCAGCAGTTCGCGACTAGCGGGTGGCACAGATACGCAGTATTTT TRBV27 TRBD2 TRBJ2-3 .
CASSKVQGPGELFF TGCGCCAGCAGCAAAGTACAGGGCCCCGGGGAGCTGTTTTTT TRBV5-1 . TRBJ2-2 .
CATSDLPTSGSSDTQYF TGTGCCACCAGTGATTTGCCTACTAGCGGGAGCTCAGATACGCAGTATTTT TRBV24-1 TRBD2 TRBJ2-3 .
CASSQDSSSYNEQFF TGCGCCAGCAGTCAGGACTCAAGCTCCTACAATGAGCAGTTCTTC TRBV10-2 . TRBJ2-1 .
CASSPRPSGTGEQYF TGTGCCAGCTCACCGAGACCTAGCGGGACGGGCGAGCAGTACTTC TRBV18 TRBD2 TRBJ2-7 .
CASSSPGLAGLEQYF TGTGCCAGCAGTTCACCGGGACTAGCTGGCCTCGAGCAGTACTTC TRBV27 TRBD2 TRBJ2-7 .
CASSLGSLGANVLTF TGTGCCAGCAGCTTAGGTTCCCTTGGGGCCAACGTCCTGACTTTC TRBV7-2 . TRBJ2-6 .
CASSTGQGILETQYF TGCGCCAGCAGCACGGGACAGGGGATATTGGAGACCCAGTACTTC TRBV5-1 TRBD1 TRBJ2-5 .
CAISPGGTRVTEQYF TGTGCCATCAGCCCGGGTGGGACTAGGGTTACAGAGCAGTACTTC TRBV10-3 TRBD2 TRBJ2-7 .
CASSPSSYEQYF TGTGCCAGCAGTCCGAGCTCCTACGAGCAGTACTTC TRBV6-5 . TRBJ2-7 .
CASSFPGVETQYF TGTGCCAGCAGTTTTCCCGGGGTAGAGACCCAGTACTTC TRBV12-3/TRBV12-4 . TRBJ2-5 once
CASSLRDRMSEQYF TGTGCCAGCAGCCTCCGGGACAGGATGTCCGAGCAGTACTTC TRBV7-8 TRBD1 TRBJ2-7 .
CASRSDRGVYEQYF TGTGCCAGCAGATCAGACAGGGGAGTCTACGAGCAGTACTTC TRBV6-5 TRBD1 TRBJ2-7 few
CASSFVAGEGEETQYF TGCGCCAGCAGCTTTGTAGCGGGAGAGGGGGAAGAGACCCAGTACTTC TRBV5-1 TRBD2 TRBJ2-5 once
CASSQVGRETEAFF TGCGCCAGCAGCCAAGTTGGGAGGGAGACTGAAGCTTTCTTT TRBV4-1 . TRBJ1-1 .
CASSYGRTGLTDTQYF TGTGCCAGCAGTTACGGCAGGACAGGTCTCACAGATACGCAGTATTTT TRBV6-5 TRBD1 TRBJ2-3 .
CASSLVTGGEKLFF TGTGCCAGCAGCTTGGTTACGGGAGGTGAAAAACTGTTTTTT TRBV5-6 . TRBJ1-4 .
CASSSAGFGNTEAFF TGTGCCAGCAGTTCCGCGGGATTCGGAAACACTGAAGCTTTCTTT TRBV28 . TRBJ1-1 .
CASSFTRLSSYEQYF TGTGCCAGCAGTTTCACGAGGCTGTCGTCCTACGAGCAGTACTTC TRBV27 . TRBJ2-7 once
CAISEPGTSADTQYF TGTGCCATCAGTGAGCCCGGGACTAGCGCGGATACGCAGTATTTT TRBV10-3 TRBD2 TRBJ2-3 many
CASSLVPGYGYEQFF TGTGCCAGCAGCTTAGTCCCAGGGTATGGATATGAGCAGTTCTTC TRBV11-2 . TRBJ2-1 .